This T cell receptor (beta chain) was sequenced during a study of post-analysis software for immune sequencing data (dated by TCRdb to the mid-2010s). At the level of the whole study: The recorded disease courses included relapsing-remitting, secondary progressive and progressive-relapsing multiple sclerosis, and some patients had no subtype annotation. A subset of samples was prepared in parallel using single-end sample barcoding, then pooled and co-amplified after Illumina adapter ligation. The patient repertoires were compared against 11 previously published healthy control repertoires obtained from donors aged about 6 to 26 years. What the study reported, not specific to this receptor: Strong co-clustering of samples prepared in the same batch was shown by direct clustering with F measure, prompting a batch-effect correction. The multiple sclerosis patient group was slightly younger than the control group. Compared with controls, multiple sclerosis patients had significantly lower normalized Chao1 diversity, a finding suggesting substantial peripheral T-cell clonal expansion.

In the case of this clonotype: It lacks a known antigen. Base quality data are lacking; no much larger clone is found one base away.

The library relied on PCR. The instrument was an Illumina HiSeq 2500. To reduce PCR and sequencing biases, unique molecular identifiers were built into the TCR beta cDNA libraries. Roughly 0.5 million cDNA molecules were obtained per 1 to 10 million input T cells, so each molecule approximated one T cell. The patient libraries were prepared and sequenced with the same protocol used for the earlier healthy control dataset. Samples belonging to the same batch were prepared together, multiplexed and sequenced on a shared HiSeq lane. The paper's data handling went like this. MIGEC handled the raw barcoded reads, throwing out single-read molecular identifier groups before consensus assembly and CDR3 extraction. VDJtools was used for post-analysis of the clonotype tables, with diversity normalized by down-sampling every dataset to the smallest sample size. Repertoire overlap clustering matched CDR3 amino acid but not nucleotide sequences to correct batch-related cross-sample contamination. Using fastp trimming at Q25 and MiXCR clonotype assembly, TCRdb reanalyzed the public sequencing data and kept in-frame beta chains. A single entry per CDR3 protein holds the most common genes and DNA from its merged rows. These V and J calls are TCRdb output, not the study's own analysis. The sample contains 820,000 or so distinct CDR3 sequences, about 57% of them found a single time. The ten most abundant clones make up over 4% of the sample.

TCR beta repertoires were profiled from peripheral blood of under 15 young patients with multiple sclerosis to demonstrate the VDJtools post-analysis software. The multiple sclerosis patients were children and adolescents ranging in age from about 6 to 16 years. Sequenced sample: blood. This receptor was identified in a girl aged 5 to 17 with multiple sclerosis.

This receptor has the CDR3 CASSLGRIQETQYF. The sequence in DNA is TGTGCCAGCAGTTTAGGACGGATCCAAGAGACCCAGTACTTC. The V and J genes are TRBV12-3 or TRBV12-4 and TRBJ2-7; the D gene lacks a confident call. Matching the DNA end better, TRBJ2-5 makes the J call doubtful. From the cysteine up to the phenylalanine, the CDR3 has a length of 14 residues. Only the CDR3 region is kept as DNA, spanning 42 bases read in frame from base 1.